The table lists the clone carrying this T cell receptor beta chain with many counts. RNA transcripts served as the template for amplifying TCR beta CDR3 regions. The HTBI primer set was used in a first-round RT-PCR of the TCR CDR3. In TCRdb, the multiplex PCR reads were re-called with MiXCR into one record per CDR3 protein. Of about 520,000 distinct CDR3 sequences listed, approximately 25% are singletons. This record comes from a study of T cells in Graves' hyperthyroidism and ophthalmopathy. The CDR3 consists of 13 residues. V was trimmed by 2 bases and J by 0 bases, leaving 6 bases between them. Germline-derived CDR1 and CDR2 are DFQATT and SNEGSKA (reference sequence).

Material for sequencing was blood. This chain uses TRBV20-1 with TRBJ2-3, with D unresolved. The clonotype originates from a woman aged 25 to 39 with Graves' ophthalmopathy. CDR3 sequence reads: CSARYESTDTQYF. CDR3 coding DNA: TGCAGTGCTAGATACGAGAGCACAGATACGCAGTATTTT.